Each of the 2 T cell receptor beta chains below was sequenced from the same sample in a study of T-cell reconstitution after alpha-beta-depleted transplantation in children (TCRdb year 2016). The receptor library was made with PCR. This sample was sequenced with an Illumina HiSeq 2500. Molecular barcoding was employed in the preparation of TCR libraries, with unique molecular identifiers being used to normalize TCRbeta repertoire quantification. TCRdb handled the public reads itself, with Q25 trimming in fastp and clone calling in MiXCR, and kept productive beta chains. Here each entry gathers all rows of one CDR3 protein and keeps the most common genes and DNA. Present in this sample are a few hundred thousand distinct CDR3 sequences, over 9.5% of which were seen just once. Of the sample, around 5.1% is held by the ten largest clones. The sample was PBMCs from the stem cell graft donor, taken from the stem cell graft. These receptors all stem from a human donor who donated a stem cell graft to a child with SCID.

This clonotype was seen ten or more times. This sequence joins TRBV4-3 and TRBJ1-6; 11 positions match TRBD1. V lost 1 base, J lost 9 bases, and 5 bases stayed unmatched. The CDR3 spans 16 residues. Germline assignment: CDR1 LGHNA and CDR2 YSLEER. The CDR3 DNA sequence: TGCGCCAGCAGCCAAGTATTTGGGACAGGGGGTTCACCCCTCCACTTT. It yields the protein CASSQVFGTGGSPLHF.

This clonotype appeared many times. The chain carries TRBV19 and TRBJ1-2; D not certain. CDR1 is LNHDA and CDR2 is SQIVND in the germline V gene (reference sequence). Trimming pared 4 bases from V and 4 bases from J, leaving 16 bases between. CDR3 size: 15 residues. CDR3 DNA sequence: TGTGCCAGTAGTACCCGAGTTGAGGAGGTCTATGGCTACACCTTC. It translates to CASSTRVEEVYGYTF.